Following are 15 T cell receptor beta chains from one sample sequenced in a study of regulatory T cells in long-lasting Graves disease. The time point is: persistent/refractory GD, antithyroid drugs over 5 years with positive TRAb. The TCR library was made from RNA that had been extracted from PBMCs in TRIzol. CDR3-region Arm-PCR and iRepertoire HTBI primers produced the TCR beta libraries. TCRdb passed the multiplex PCR reads through MiXCR, listing each CDR3 protein once. In the table there are 400,000 to 500,000 distinct CDR3 sequences, roughly 21% of which are singletons. The sequencing here drew on peripheral blood mononuclear cells (PBMCs), taken when the disease was refractory, from a patient treated with antithyroid drugs. All receptors derive from a female donor with Graves disease.

Ten or more counts support this clonotype. This chain links TRBV6-5 with TRBJ1-1; D unresolved. Germline V lookup: CDR1 MNHEY, CDR2 SVGAGI. V shed 2 bases and J shed 2 bases, with 6 bases lying between them. The CDR3 runs to 13 residues. CDR3 region: CASSYQDNTEAFF. CDR3 DNA: TGTGCCAGCAGTTACCAGGACAACACTGAAGCTTTCTTT.

This clonotype occurred many times. The J gene is TRBJ1-3, the V gene TRBV19, with D tentatively TRBD1 (5 bases). V was cut by 3 bases and J by 0 bases, with 6 bases left in between. Germline V CDR1 and CDR2: LNHDA, SQIVND (reference sequence). The CDR3 covers 14 residues. The CDR3: CASSIDSSGNTIYF. The CDR3 DNA sequence: TGTGCCAGTAGTATCGACAGCTCTGGAAACACCATATATTTT.

The V call is TRBV4-2, the J call TRBJ2-7; TRBD1 is a possible D gene (6 bases). V was cut by 0 bases and J by 4 bases, with 13 bases left in between. The CDR3 contains 15 residues. CDR1 LGHNA and CDR2 YNFKEQ come from the germline V gene. The CDR3 loop reads CASSQDPAGVYEQYF. CDR3 bases: TGTGCCAGCAGCCAAGATCCTGCAGGGGTTTACGAGCAGTACTTC.

Only a few counts were recorded for this clonotype. The genes are TRBV24-1 and TRBJ1-5, with D maybe TRBD1 (6 bases). This CDR3 has 14 amino acids. The germline gives CDR1 KGHDR, CDR2 SFDVKD. Between the trimmed V and J ends, which lost 7 bases and 6 bases, there was a span of 15 bases. The CDR3 bases are TGTGCCACCAGCGGAGGGGGGGGAGGTCAGCCCCAGCATTTT. It translates to CATSGGGGGQPQHF.

Judged by abundance, this clonotype is medium-sized (0.01 to 0.1%). V gene TRBV28 combines with J gene TRBJ2-7; D not resolved. V was clipped by 3 bases and J by 1 base, with 10 bases between them. Per the germline V gene, CDR1 is MDHEN and CDR2 is SYDVKM. This CDR3 has 14 amino acids. In DNA, the CDR3 is TGTGCCAGCAGTTTTCAGGTTGGATCCTACGAGCAGTACTTC. Encoded protein: CASSFQVGSYEQYF.

This clonotype occurred many times. The genes are TRBV6-1 and TRBJ2-7; D might be TRBD1 or TRBD2, each matching 5 bases. Trimming removed 2 bases from V and 6 bases from J, with 14 bases in between. Germline CDR1 and CDR2: MNHNS and SASEGT. The CDR3 covers 14 residues. The DNA of the CDR3 is TGTGCCAGCAGTGAAAGGTACAGGACTTCCGAGCAGTACTTC. This codes for CASSERYRTSEQYF.

This clonotype was seen repeatedly, ten times or more. V usage is TRBV28 and J usage is TRBJ1-6, with 8 bases identical to TRBD1. After removal of 4 bases from V and 6 bases from J, the junction contained 2 bases not matched to a gene. Germline-derived CDR1 and CDR2 are MDHEN and SYDVKM. CDR3 length equals 14 residues. The CDR3 is CASSYDRGNSPLHF. CDR3 nucleotide sequence: TGTGCCAGCAGTTACGACAGGGGTAATTCACCCCTCCACTTT.

This clonotype was recorded many times. The V and J genes are TRBV6-1 and TRBJ1-1; TRBD1 might be the D (6 bases). The CDR3 sequence is 15 residues long. CDR1 is MNHNS and CDR2 is SASEGT in the germline V gene. Trimming stripped 6 bases from V and 3 bases from J, with 17 bases between. The CDR3 nucleotides read TGTGCCAGCAGGCCGAACAGGGTAGGGCACACTGAAGCTTTCTTT. Protein: CASRPNRVGHTEAFF.

This clonotype came up a few times. The chain joins TRBV29-1 to TRBJ2-2; 11 nucleotides line up with TRBD1. The CDR3 sequence is 16 residues long. V shed 7 bases, J shed 6 bases, and the junction held 13 bases outside the gene matches. Looked up from germline, CDR1 is SQVTM and CDR2 is ANQGSEA. The CDR3 here is CSDKWFGTGGSGELFF. The CDR3, as DNA: TGCAGCGACAAATGGTTCGGGACAGGGGGTTCCGGGGAGCTGTTTTTT.

At least ten counts were recorded for this clonotype. The rearrangement joins TRBV28 to TRBJ2-5; D unresolved. The germline CDR1 and CDR2 sequences are MDHEN and SYDVKM. Deletions cut 6 bases from V and 5 bases from J, with 19 bases between. CDR3 length: 15 amino acids. CDR3 amino acids: CASSQTGPWGETQYF. CDR3 nucleotides: TGTGCCAGCAGCCAAACGGGCCCATGGGGTGAGACCCAGTACTTC.

The rearrangement links TRBV12-3 or TRBV12-4 to TRBJ2-2; TRBD2 matches at 10 bases. The CDR3 is 18 residues long. V lost 5 bases, J lost 3 bases, and 12 bases stayed unmatched. The CDR3 bases are TGTGCCAGCAGTCCAAGGATAGCGGGAGGTCCTTACACCGGGGAGCTGTTTTTT. Protein: CASSPRIAGGPYTGELFF.

This clonotype showed up many times. The genes are TRBV2 and TRBJ1-5, with 11 bases lining up with TRBD1. The J segment lost 4 bases and the V segment lost 6 bases, leaving 5 bases of the junction unmatched. The CDR3 contains 15 residues. Germline V gives CDR1 SNHLY, CDR2 FYNNEI. The CDR3 coding sequence is TGTGCCAGCAGAGGGGGACAGGGGGTAAATCAGCCCCAGCATTTT. Amino acid sequence: CASRGGQGVNQPQHF.

This clonotype was observed many times. The CDR3: CASSDLPLKGGELFF. The CDR3 nucleotides are TGTGCCAGCAGTGACCTACCGCTGAAGGGCGGGGAGCTGTTTTTT. The V call is TRBV6-1, the J call TRBJ2-2; D not resolved. The CDR3 runs 15 residues. Germline V gene sequence: CDR1 MNHNS, CDR2 SASEGT. V was shortened by 3 bases and J by 7 bases, with 15 bases between the two germline ends.

The rearrangement links TRBV20-1 to TRBJ2-7; 7 bases are a match to TRBD1. This CDR3 region has 14 residues. Germline-derived CDR1 and CDR2 are DFQATT and SNEGSKA (reference sequence). With 1 base clipped from V and 5 bases from J, the junction kept 8 bases outside the gene matches. The CDR3 DNA sequence: TGCAGTGCTAGAGGCCAACGAACAGGGGACGAGCAGTACTTC. Its translation: CSARGQRTGDEQYF.

This chain links TRBV7-9 with TRBJ2-7; 7 bases line up with TRBD2. This CDR3 contains 17 residues. Trimming took 5 bases from V and 3 from J; bases not matched to a gene: 16. CDR1 is SEHNR and CDR2 is FQNEAQ in the germline V gene (reference sequence). This CDR3 reads CASSPRGGMAVDYEQYF. DNA for the CDR3: TGTGCCAGCAGCCCCCGCGGGGGAATGGCAGTCGACTACGAGCAGTACTTC.